This TCR beta chain was documented in a study of metastatic and nonmetastatic thyroid tumors. The wider study: Repertoire data that came from the blood and tumor or nodule tissue of malignant and benign thyroid patients were compared. General study results and limits: The study reportedly found significantly higher TCR beta diversity in malignant thyroid tumors than benign nodules, in blood and tumor.

Thyroid surgery took place with no prior treatment in any patient. TCRdb redid the clone calls on the PCR reads using MiXCR. The sample holds some 22,000 clones, 24% seen once. The junction had 3 bases not matched to a gene; V was cut back by 1 base and J by 6 bases. CDR3 length: 14 amino acids. Germline CDR1 is SGHRS and CDR2 is YFSETQ. Ten or more counts support this clone. What it recognizes is unknown. Sample: tumor tissue. V and J are TRBV5-1 and TRBJ2-7; 11 positions match TRBD2. The TCR sequence derives from a male donor with papillary thyroid cancer or a benign thyroid nodule (not recorded which). Some clones in this sample may be carry-over from other donors' samples. CDR3 region: CASSLTSGSREQYF. The CDR3, as DNA: TGCGCCAGCAGCTTGACTAGCGGGAGTCGCGAGCAGTACTTC.